Listed below are T cell receptor beta chains from one sample, sequenced in a study of beta chain features in type 1 diabetes. The data were produced by immunoSEQ multiplex PCR, yet TCRdb's version contains in-frame clones alone and is incomplete. The sample yields 300,000 or so clones, about a tenth seen once. The sample was central memory CD4+ T cells from blood. The receptor set was obtained from a man aged 25-40 years with type 1 diabetes. The CDR3 runs from the conserved cysteine through the conserved F or W. A D gene is named only where the DNA matches it firmly. The listing skips clone size in some rows; elsewhere it reads once, few, many or a size class.

V gene	clone size	J gene	D gene	CDR3 protein	CDR3 DNA
TRBV11-2	few	TRBJ2-7	.	CASSLGPNTYEQYF	TGTGCCAGCAGCTTAGGCCCCAACACCTACGAGCAGTACTTC
TRBV5-6	.	TRBJ2-3	TRBD1	CASSPGTGRTDTQYF	TGTGCCAGCAGCCCCGGGACAGGGAGGACAGATACGCAGTATTTT
TRBV28	many	TRBJ2-1	TRBD1	CASGQQGPEQFF	TGTGCCAGCGGGCAACAGGGGCCCGAGCAGTTCTTC
TRBV11-2	.	TRBJ1-6	.	CASSLQGGESSPLHF	TGTGCCAGCAGCTTACAGGGAGGGGAAAGTTCACCCCTCCACTTT
TRBV7-2	many	TRBJ2-7	TRBD2	CASSRGLASYEQYF	TGTGCCAGCAGCCGGGGACTAGCCTCCTACGAGCAGTACTTC
TRBV7-2	few	TRBJ1-6	.	CASMPSGSVNSPLHF	TGTGCCAGCATGCCAAGTGGGTCGGTTAATTCACCCCTCCACTTT
TRBV5-1	many	TRBJ2-7	.	CASSLEYRAEQYF	TGCGCCAGCAGCTTGGAGTACAGGGCCGAGCAGTACTTC
TRBV21-1	many	TRBJ2-4	.	CASSKAGGTLAKNIQYF	TGTGCCAGCAGCAAAGCAGGCGGGACCCTAGCCAAAAACATTCAGTACTTC
TRBV27	once	TRBJ2-1	.	CASSLYKRDEQFF	TGTGCCAGCAGTTTATATAAACGGGATGAGCAGTTCTTC
TRBV28	few	TRBJ2-5	.	CASSPRDGRTQYF	TGTGCCAGCAGCCCCCGAGATGGGCGGACCCAGTACTTC
TRBV7-2	.	TRBJ1-5	TRBD1	CASSFEDRARQPQHF	TGTGCCAGCAGCTTTGAAGACAGGGCACGGCAGCCCCAGCATTTT
TRBV21-1	few	TRBJ1-1	.	CASSKEEPPLVAFF	TGTGCCAGCAGCAAAGAGGAGCCACCATTGGTGGCTTTCTTT
TRBV13	few	TRBJ1-1	.	CASSLTAGTEAFF	TGTGCCAGCAGCTTAACGGCAGGGACTGAAGCTTTCTTT
TRBV29-1	few	TRBJ1-1	.	CSVEDVTPDLNTEAFF	TGCAGCGTTGAAGATGTCACACCGGACTTGAACACTGAAGCTTTCTTT
TRBV29-1	few	TRBJ2-3	.	CSVEVLSDTQYF	TGCAGCGTTGAAGTCTTGTCAGATACGCAGTATTTT
TRBV18	many	TRBJ2-7	.	CASSIQTGKQYF	TGTGCCAGCTCAATCCAAACAGGGAAGCAGTACTTC
TRBV15	.	TRBJ2-1	.	CATSVRDFVLGEQFF	TGTGCCACCAGCGTACGGGACTTCGTCCTCGGTGAGCAGTTCTTC
TRBV7-2	few	TRBJ2-7	.	CASSAGQFYEQYF	TGTGCCAGCAGCGCGGGACAGTTCTACGAGCAGTACTTC
TRBV6-5	.	TRBJ2-2	.	CASSYSRWSGELFF	TGTGCCAGCAGTTACTCGAGGTGGTCCGGGGAGCTGTTTTTT
TRBV6-6	.	TRBJ2-3	.	CASYARLSTDTQYF	TGTGCCAGCTATGCTAGACTTAGCACAGATACGCAGTATTTT
TRBV9	few	TRBJ1-5	TRBD1	CASSRDRGDNQPQHF	TGTGCCAGCAGCCGTGACAGGGGTGACAATCAGCCCCAGCATTTT
TRBV7-9	many	TRBJ1-1	TRBD1	CASSRPGTVNTEAFF	TGTGCCAGCAGCCGCCCCGGGACAGTTAACACTGAAGCTTTCTTT
TRBV11-2	.	TRBJ2-2	.	CASRIKGGRDIGELFF	TGTGCCAGCAGGATCAAGGGGGGGCGAGACATCGGGGAGCTGTTTTTT